The 9 T cell receptor beta chains listed next were all sequenced from one sample in a study of T cells in Graves' hyperthyroidism and ophthalmopathy. TCR beta CDR3 region amplification was performed from RNA transcripts. The HTBI set primed first-round TCR CDR3 RT-PCR. In TCRdb, the multiplex PCR reads were re-called with MiXCR into one record per CDR3 protein. The table records around 350,000 distinct CDR3 sequences, 13% to 15% of them present only once. The sample was blood. The receptors derive from a woman aged 55 to 70 with Graves' ophthalmopathy.

This clonotype was seen repeatedly, ten times or more. The V call is TRBV3-1, the J call TRBJ1-1; 7 positions agree with TRBD1. CDR1 is LGHDT and CDR2 is YNNKEL in the germline V gene (reference sequence). This CDR3 has 15 amino acids. J lost 5 bases, V lost 6 bases, and 12 bases had no gene match. The CDR3 is CASRALDRMGTEAFF. CDR3 nucleotides: TGTGCCAGCAGGGCGCTGGACAGGATGGGAACTGAAGCTTTCTTT.

In this sample, this clonotype turned up many times. The J gene is TRBJ2-7, the V gene TRBV7-2; maybe TRBD1 (5 bases). The germline V gene has CDR1 SGHTA and CDR2 FQGNSA. The CDR3 runs 15 residues. The V end was cut by 1 base, the J end by 2 bases, with 12 bases between. CDR3 amino acids: CASSLGRVRTYEQYF. In DNA, the CDR3 is TGTGCCAGCAGCTTAGGCAGGGTAAGGACCTACGAGCAGTACTTC.

V usage is TRBV12-3 or TRBV12-4 and J usage is TRBJ2-5; 11 bases line up with TRBD1. The CDR3 loop spans 15 amino acids. Trimming cost V 10 bases and J 5 bases; bases outside gene matches: 12. In DNA form, the CDR3 reads TGTGCCACGCAGCGCTGGACAGGGGGCGTCGAGACCCAGTACTTC. Protein: CATQRWTGGVETQYF.

This clonotype was seen ten or more times. The V call is TRBV4-1, the J call TRBJ2-1; no reliable D call. The V gene lost 0 bases and the J gene lost 6 bases, with 9 bases spanning the gap. Germline values: CDR1 MGHRA, CDR2 YSYEKL. The CDR3 has 14 amino acids. CDR3 DNA: TGCGCCAGCAGCCAAGATCGGGCTCCCAATGAGCAGTTCTTC. Protein product: CASSQDRAPNEQFF.

This clonotype was recorded many times. The chain joins TRBV12-3 or TRBV12-4 to TRBJ1-2, with 9 bases aligning to TRBD1. Losses at the gene ends were 8 bases for V and 4 bases for J; bases not matched to a gene: 8. The CDR3 spans 14 residues. The CDR3 reads CASVPGQGTYGYTF. As DNA, the CDR3 is TGTGCCAGCGTCCCGGGACAGGGTACCTATGGCTACACCTTC.

This clonotype was detected many times. This chain connects TRBV11-2 to TRBJ2-1; 7 nucleotides match TRBD2. Germline values: CDR1 SGHAT, CDR2 FQNNGV. The CDR3 loop spans 15 amino acids. With 3 bases clipped from V and 4 bases from J, the junction kept 6 bases outside the gene matches. DNA for the CDR3: TGTGCCAGCAGCTTTATGTGGGAGGGGTACAATGAGCAGTTCTTC. Its protein product is CASSFMWEGYNEQFF.

V and J are TRBV7-2 and TRBJ2-1; TRBD1 might be the D (6 bases). Looked up from germline, CDR1 is SGHTA and CDR2 is FQGNSA. The CDR3 runs 12 residues. The germline V and J ends were trimmed by 2 bases and 11 bases, with 10 bases remaining between them. The CDR3 sequence: CASSLQGNKQFF. The CDR3 nucleotides read TGTGCCAGCAGCTTACAGGGGAATAAGCAGTTCTTC.

The rearrangement uses TRBV5-1 and TRBJ2-6; D uncertain. V dropped 5 bases and J dropped 0 bases, with 12 bases sitting between them. The CDR3 has 16 amino acids. Germline V gene lookup returns CDR1 SGHRS and CDR2 YFSETQ. The CDR3 reads CASSSDFNSGANVLTF. The DNA of the CDR3 is TGCGCCAGCAGTTCCGACTTTAACTCTGGGGCCAACGTCCTGACTTTC. The complete variable domain, with remaining parts taken from reference TRBV5-1 and TRBJ2-6, reads KAGVTQTPRYLIKTRGQQVTLSCSPISGHRSVSWYQQTPGQGLQFLFEYFSETQRNKGNFPGRFSGRQFSNSRSEMNVSTLELGDSALYLCASSSDFNSGANVLTFGAGSRLTVL.

The chain couples TRBV7-6 to TRBJ2-6; unclear D gene. Looked up from germline, CDR1 is SGHVS and CDR2 is FNYEAQ. V lost 4 bases and J 8 bases, leaving 9 bases between the germline ends. The CDR3 length is 13 residues. CDR3 sequence (DNA): TGTGCCAGCAGCTCGAACGGTCCCAACGTCCTGACTTTC. Encoded protein: CASSSNGPNVLTF.